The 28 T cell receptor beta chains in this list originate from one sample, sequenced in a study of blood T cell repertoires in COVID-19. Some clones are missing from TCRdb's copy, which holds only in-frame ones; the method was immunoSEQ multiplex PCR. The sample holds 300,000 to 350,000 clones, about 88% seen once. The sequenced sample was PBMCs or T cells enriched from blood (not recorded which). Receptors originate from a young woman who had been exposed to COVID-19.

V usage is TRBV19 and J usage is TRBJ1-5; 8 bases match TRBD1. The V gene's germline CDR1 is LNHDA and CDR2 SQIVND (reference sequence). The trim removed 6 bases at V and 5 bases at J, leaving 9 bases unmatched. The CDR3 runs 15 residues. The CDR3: CASRLSGGEDQPQHF. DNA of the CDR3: TGTGCCAGTAGACTATCAGGGGGCGAAGATCAGCCCCAGCATTTT.

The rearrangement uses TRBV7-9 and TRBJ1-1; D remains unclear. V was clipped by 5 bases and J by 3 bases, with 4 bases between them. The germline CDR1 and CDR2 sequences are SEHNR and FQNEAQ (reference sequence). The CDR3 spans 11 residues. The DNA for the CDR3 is TGTGCCAGCAGCACATACACTGAAGCTTTCTTT. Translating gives CASSTYTEAFF.

The CDR3 is CASSYRVRGTEQYF. The CDR3 bases are TGTGCCAGCAGTTACCGAGTCCGGGGGACCGAGCAGTACTTC. V gene TRBV28 combines with J gene TRBJ2-7; D may be TRBD2 (6 bases). This CDR3 is built from 14 residues. Trimming stripped 4 bases from V and 6 bases from J, with 16 bases between. CDR1 and CDR2 (germline): MDHEN, SYDVKM.

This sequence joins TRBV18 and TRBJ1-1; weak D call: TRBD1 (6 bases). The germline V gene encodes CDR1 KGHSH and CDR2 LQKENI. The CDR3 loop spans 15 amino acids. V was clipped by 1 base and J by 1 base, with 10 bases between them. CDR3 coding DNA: TGTGCCAGCTCACCACTACAGGGTTCGAACACTGAAGCTTTCTTT. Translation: CASSPLQGSNTEAFF.

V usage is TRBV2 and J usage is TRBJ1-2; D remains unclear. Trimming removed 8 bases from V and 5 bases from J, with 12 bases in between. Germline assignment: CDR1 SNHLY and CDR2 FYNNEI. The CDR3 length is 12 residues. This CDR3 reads CASVRESYGYTF. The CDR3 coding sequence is TGTGCCAGCGTGAGGGAATCATATGGCTACACCTTC.

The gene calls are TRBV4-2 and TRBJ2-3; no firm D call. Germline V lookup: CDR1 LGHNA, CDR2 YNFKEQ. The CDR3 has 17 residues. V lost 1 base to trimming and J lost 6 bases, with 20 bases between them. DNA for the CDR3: TGTGCCAGCAGCCAAGGACCTACGGAGTCCTTCGGGGATACGCAGTATTTT. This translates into CASSQGPTESFGDTQYF.

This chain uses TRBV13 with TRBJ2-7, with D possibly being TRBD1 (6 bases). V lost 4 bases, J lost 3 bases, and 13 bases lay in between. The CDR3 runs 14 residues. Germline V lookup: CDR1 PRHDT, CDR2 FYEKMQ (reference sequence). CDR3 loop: CASSYRDTNYEQYF. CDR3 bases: TGTGCCAGCAGCTACCGGGACACTAACTACGAGCAGTACTTC.

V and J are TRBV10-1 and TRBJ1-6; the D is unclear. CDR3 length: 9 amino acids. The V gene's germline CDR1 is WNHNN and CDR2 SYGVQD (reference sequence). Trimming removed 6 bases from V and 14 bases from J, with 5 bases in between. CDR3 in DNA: TGCGCCAGCAGGCCAGCCCTCCACTTT. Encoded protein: CASRPALHF.

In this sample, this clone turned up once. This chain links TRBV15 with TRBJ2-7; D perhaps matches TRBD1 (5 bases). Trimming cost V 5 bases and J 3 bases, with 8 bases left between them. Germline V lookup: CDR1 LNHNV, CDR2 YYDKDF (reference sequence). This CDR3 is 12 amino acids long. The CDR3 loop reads CATSHRNYEQYF. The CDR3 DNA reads TGTGCCACCAGCCACAGGAACTACGAGCAGTACTTC.

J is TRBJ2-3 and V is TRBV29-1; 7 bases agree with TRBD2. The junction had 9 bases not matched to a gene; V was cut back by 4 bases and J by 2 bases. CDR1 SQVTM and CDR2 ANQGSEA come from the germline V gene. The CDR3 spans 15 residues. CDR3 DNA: TGCAGCGTTGGCGGGGGAATACGAACCACAGATACGCAGTATTTT. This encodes CSVGGGIRTTDTQYF.

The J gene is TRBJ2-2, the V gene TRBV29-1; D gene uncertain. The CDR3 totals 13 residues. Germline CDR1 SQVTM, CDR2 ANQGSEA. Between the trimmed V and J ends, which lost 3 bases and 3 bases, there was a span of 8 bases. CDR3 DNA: TGCAGCGTTGATTCAGCGCACACCGGGGAGCTGTTTTTT. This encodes CSVDSAHTGELFF.

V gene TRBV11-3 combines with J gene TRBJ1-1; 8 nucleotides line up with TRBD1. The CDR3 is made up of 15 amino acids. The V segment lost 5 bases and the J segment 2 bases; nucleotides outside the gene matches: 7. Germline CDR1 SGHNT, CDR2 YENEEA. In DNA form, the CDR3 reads TGTGCCAGCAGCCAACAGGGGGAAGGCAACACTGAAGCTTTCTTT. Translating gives CASSQQGEGNTEAFF. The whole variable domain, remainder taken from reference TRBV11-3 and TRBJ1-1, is EAGVVQSPRYKIIEKKQPVAFWCNPISGHNTLYWYLQNLGQGPELLIRYENEEAVDDSQLPKDRFSAERLKGVDSTLKIQPAELGDSAVYLCASSQQGEGNTEAFFGQGTRLTVV.

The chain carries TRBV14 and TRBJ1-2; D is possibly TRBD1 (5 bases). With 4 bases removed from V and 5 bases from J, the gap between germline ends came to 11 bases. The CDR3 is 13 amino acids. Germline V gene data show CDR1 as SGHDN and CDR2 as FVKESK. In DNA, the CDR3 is TGTGCCAGCAGCCCCTCCGGGACTTATGGCTACACCTTC. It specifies CASSPSGTYGYTF.

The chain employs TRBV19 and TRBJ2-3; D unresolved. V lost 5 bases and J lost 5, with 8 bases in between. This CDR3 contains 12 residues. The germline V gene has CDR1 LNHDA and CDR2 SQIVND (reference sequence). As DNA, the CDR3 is TGTGCCAGTAGTCGCGAGGTAGATACGCAGTATTTT. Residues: CASSREVDTQYF.

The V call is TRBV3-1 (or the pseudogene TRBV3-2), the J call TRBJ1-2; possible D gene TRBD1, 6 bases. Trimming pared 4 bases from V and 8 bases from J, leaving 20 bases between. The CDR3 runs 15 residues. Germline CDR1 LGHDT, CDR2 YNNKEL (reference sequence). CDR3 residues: CASSPARWTAEGYTF. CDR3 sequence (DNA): TGTGCCAGCAGCCCAGCCCGGTGGACAGCTGAAGGCTACACCTTC.

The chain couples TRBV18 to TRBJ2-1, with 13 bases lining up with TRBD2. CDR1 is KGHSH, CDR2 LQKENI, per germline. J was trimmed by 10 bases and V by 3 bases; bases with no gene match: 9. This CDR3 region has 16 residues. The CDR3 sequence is CASSPWTSGSSLEQFF. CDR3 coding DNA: TGTGCCAGCTCACCCTGGACTAGCGGGAGCTCCTTGGAGCAGTTCTTC.

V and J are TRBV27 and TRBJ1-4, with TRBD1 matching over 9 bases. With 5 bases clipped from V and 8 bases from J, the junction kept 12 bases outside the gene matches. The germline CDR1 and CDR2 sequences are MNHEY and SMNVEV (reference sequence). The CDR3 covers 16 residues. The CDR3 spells CASSPWTGQGWEKLFF. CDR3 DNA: TGTGCCAGCAGTCCCTGGACGGGACAGGGTTGGGAAAAACTGTTTTTT.

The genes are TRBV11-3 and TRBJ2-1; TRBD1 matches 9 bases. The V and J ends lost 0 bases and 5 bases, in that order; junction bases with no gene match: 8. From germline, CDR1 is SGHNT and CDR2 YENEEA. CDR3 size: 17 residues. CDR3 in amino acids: CASSLDPGQGGHNEQFF. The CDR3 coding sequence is TGTGCCAGCAGCTTAGACCCGGGACAGGGAGGCCACAATGAGCAGTTCTTC. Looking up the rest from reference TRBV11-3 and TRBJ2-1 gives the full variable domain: EAGVVQSPRYKIIEKKQPVAFWCNPISGHNTLYWYLQNLGQGPELLIRYENEEAVDDSQLPKDRFSAERLKGVDSTLKIQPAELGDSAVYLCASSLDPGQGGHNEQFFGPGTRLTVL.

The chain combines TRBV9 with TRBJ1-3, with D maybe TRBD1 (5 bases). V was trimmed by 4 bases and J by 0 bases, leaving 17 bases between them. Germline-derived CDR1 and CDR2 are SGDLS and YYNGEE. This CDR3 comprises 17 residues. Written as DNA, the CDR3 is TGTGCCAGCAGCCTTTCGGGACTCCTTAGCTCTGGAAACACCATATATTTT. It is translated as CASSLSGLLSSGNTIYF.

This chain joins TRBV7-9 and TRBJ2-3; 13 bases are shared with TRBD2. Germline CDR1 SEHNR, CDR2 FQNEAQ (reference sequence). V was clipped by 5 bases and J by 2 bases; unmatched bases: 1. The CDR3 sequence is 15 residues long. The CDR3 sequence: CASSGTSGDTDTQYF. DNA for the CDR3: TGTGCCAGCAGCGGGACTAGCGGGGACACAGATACGCAGTATTTT.

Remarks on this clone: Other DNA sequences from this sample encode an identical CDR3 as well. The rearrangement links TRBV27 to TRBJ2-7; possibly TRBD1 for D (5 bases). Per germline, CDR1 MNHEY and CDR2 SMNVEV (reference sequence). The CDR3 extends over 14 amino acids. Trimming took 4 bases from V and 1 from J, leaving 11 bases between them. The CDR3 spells CASSSRGRSYEQYF. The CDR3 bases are TGTGCCAGCAGTTCAAGGGGCCGTTCCTACGAGCAGTACTTC.

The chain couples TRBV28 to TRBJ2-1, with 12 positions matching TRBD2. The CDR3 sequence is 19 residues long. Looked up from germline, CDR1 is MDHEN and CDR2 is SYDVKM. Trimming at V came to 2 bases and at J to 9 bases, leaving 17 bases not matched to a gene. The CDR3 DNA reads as TGTGCCAGCAGTTTAAGCTACGGGACTAGCGGGTCGGGTGATAGTGAGCAGTTCTTC. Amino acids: CASSLSYGTSGSGDSEQFF. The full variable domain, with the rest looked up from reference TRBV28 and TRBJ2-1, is DVKVTQSSRYLVKRTGEKVFLECVQDMDHENMFWYRQDPGLGLRLIYFSYDVKMKEKGDIPEGYSVSREKKERFSLILESASTNQTSMYLCASSLSYGTSGSGDSEQFFGPGTRLTVL.

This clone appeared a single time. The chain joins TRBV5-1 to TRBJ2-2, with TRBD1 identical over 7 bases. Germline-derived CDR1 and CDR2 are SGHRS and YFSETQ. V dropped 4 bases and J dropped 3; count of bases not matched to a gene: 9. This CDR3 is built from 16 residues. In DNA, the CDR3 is TGCGCCAGCAGCAAGACCCGGGACAGAGACACCGGGGAGCTGTTTTTT. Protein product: CASSKTRDRDTGELFF.

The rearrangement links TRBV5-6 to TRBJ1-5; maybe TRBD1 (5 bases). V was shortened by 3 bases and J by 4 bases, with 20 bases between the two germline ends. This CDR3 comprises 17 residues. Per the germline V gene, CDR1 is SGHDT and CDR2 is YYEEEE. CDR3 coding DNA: TGTGCCAGCAGCTCCAGGAAGGGGTTGGAGGGGAATCAGCCCCAGCATTTT. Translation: CASSSRKGLEGNQPQHF.

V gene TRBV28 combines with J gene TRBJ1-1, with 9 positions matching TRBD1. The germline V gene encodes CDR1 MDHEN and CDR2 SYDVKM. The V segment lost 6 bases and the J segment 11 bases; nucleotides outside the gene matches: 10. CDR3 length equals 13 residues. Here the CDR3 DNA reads TGTGCCAGCAGAGAACGACAGGGGGGAAGGGCTTTCTTT. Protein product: CASRERQGGRAFF.

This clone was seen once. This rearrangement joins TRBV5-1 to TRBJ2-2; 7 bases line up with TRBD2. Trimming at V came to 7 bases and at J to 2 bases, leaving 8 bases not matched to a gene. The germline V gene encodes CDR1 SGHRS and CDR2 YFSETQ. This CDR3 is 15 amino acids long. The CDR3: CASSGGGTNTGELFF. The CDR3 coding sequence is TGCGCCAGCTCAGGCGGGGGTACTAACACCGGGGAGCTGTTTTTT.

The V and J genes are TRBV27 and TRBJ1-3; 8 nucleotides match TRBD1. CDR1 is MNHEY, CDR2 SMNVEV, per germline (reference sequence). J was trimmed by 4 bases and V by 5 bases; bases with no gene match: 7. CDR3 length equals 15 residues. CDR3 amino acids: CASSNTGTGGNTIYF. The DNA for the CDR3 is TGTGCCAGCAGTAATACCGGGACAGGCGGAAACACCATATATTTT.

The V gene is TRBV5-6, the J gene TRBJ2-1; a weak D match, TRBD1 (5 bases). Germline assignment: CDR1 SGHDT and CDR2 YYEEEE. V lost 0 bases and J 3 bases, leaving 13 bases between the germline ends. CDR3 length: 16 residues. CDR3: CASSLEGANLYNEQFF. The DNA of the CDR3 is TGTGCCAGCAGCTTGGAAGGGGCCAACCTCTACAATGAGCAGTTCTTC.